This T cell receptor beta chain is from a study of response to subunit inactivated influenza vaccine. This clonotype showed up just a few times. As yet, its antigen is unknown. MiXCR, applied by TCRdb to the RT-PCR reads, yields one record per CDR3 protein. The data contain some 500,000 distinct CDR3 sequences, 16% of them seen just once; the ten biggest clones take up approximately 3%. General study results and limits: With each seasonal influenza vaccination, the authors suggested, few new T cells are recruited.

V was cut by 1 base and J by 0 bases, with 10 bases left in between. CDR3 length equals 16 residues. The sequence was collected from a man aged 45-69 years who received an inactivated influenza vaccine. This sample comprised CD4+ T cells sorted from PBMCs, obtained less than 25 months after vaccination. The gene calls are TRBV12-3 or TRBV12-4 and TRBJ1-5, with D possibly being TRBD1 (6 bases). The CDR3 nucleotides are TGTGCCAGCAGTTTAGTTACAGGGTCTAGCAATCAGCCCCAGCATTTT. This gives the protein CASSLVTGSSNQPQHF.